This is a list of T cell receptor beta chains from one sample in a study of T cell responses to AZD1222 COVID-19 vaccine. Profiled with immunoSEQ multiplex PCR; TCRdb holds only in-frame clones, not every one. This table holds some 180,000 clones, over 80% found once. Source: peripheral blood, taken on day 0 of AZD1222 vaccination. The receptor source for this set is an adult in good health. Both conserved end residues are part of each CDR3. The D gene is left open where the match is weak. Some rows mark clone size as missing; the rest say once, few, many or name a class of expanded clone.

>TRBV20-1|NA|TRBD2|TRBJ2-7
CSASFGRAYEQYF
TGCAGTGCTAGTTTTGGGAGGGCGTACGAGCAGTACTTC
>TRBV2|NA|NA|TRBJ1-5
CASSVTPYQPQHF
TGTGCCAGCAGTGTGACCCCTTATCAGCCCCAGCATTTT
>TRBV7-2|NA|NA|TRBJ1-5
CASSLGAGEQPQHF
TGTGCCAGCAGCTTAGGGGCAGGGGAACAGCCCCAGCATTTT
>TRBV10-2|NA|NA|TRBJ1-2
CASRDDSFYGYTF
TGCGCCAGCAGGGATGACAGTTTCTATGGCTACACCTTC
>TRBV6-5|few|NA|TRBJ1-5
CASMGGGINQPQHF
TGTGCCAGCATGGGGGGAGGGATCAATCAGCCCCAGCATTTT
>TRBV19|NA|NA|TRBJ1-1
CASSNLGAEAFF
TGTGCCAGTAGTAACCTGGGGGCTGAAGCTTTCTTT
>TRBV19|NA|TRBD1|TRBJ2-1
CASSREPQGRRSYNEQFF
TGTGCCAGTAGTAGAGAGCCACAGGGGAGAAGGTCCTACAATGAGCAGTTCTTC
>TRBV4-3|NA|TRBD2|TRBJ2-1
CASSQGISGDDNEQFF
TGCGCCAGCAGCCAAGGAATTAGCGGGGATGACAATGAGCAGTTCTTC
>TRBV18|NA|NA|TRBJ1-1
CASSPRQSDTEAFF
TGTGCCAGCTCACCGCGGCAGTCGGACACTGAAGCTTTCTTT
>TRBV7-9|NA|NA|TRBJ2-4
CASSLDVVSPENIQYF
TGTGCCAGCAGCTTAGATGTAGTGAGTCCAGAGAACATTCAGTACTTC
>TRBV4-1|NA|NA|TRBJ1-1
CASSRRGTLGTEAFF
TGCGCCAGCAGCCGTCGGGGGACCCTGGGCACTGAAGCTTTCTTT
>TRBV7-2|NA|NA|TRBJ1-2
CASSLTGPNYGYTF
TGTGCCAGCAGCTTAACTGGGCCCAACTATGGCTACACCTTC
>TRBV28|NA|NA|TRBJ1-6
CASRRQNNSPLHF
TGTGCCAGCCGAAGGCAAAATAATTCACCCCTCCACTTT
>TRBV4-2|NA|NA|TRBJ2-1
CASSQDLLVSYNEQFF
TGTGCCAGCAGCCAAGATTTGCTTGTCTCCTACAATGAGCAGTTCTTC
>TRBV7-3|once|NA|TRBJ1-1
CASSFALGTEAFF
TGTGCCAGCAGCTTTGCCCTAGGAACTGAAGCTTTCTTT
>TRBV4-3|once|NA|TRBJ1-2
CASSQGREGFFYGYTF
TGCGCCAGCAGCCAAGGTCGGGAGGGGTTCTTCTATGGCTACACCTTC
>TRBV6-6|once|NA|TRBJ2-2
CASTPFSGPPGELFF
TGTGCCAGCACCCCCTTTAGCGGTCCCCCCGGGGAGCTGTTTTTT
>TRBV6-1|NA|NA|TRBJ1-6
CASSEVGGSSYNSPLHF
TGTGCCAGCAGTGAAGTAGGGGGGAGCTCCTATAATTCACCCCTCCACTTT
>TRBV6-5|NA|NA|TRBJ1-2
CASSPVPTGGKGYTF
TGTGCCAGCAGCCCGGTCCCGACAGGAGGGAAGGGCTACACCTTC
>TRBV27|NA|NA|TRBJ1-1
CASSLQGGVGVAFF
TGTGCCAGCAGTTTACAAGGTGGGGTCGGTGTCGCTTTCTTT
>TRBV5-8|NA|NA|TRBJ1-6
CASSSPDENSPLHF
TGTGCCAGCAGCTCCCCGGACGAGAATTCACCCCTCCACTTT
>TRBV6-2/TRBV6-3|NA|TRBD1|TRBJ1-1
CASSYRQGAVNTEAFF
TGTGCCAGCAGTTACCGACAGGGGGCGGTGAACACTGAAGCTTTCTTT
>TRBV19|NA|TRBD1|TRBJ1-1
CASSITGGSYTEAFF
TGTGCCAGTAGTATAACAGGGGGCTCGTACACTGAAGCTTTCTTT
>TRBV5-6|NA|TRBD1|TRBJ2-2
CASSSPQGALTGELFF
TGTGCCAGCAGCTCTCCGCAGGGGGCGCTAACCGGGGAGCTGTTTTTT
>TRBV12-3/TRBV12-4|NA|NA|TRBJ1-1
CASSFGGRAEAFF
TGTGCCAGCAGTTTTGGGGGTAGGGCTGAAGCTTTCTTT
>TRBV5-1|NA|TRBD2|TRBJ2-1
CASSLGREGLLAEQFF
TGCGCCAGCAGCTTGGGTCGGGAGGGCCTTTTAGCCGAGCAGTTCTTC
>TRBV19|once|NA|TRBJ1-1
CASSMGLTNTEAFF
TGTGCCAGTAGTATGGGACTGACGAACACTGAAGCTTTCTTT
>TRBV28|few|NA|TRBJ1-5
CASSLILGDNQPQHF
TGTGCCAGCAGTTTGATTCTAGGGGACAATCAGCCCCAGCATTTT
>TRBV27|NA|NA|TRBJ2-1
CASGAGLGNEQFF
TGTGCCAGCGGGGCCGGCCTCGGGAATGAGCAGTTCTTC
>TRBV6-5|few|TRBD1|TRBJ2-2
CASRLDRSNTGELFF
TGTGCCAGCAGACTGGACAGGTCGAACACCGGGGAGCTGTTTTTT
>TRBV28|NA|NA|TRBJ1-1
CASSLIVGTEAFF
TGTGCCAGCAGTTTAATTGTGGGCACTGAAGCTTTCTTT
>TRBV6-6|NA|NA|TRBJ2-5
CASRTVQETQYF
TGTGCCAGCCGGACAGTTCAAGAGACCCAGTACTTC
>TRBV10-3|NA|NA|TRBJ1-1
CAIRAGNTEAFF
TGTGCCATCAGGGCAGGGAACACTGAAGCTTTCTTT
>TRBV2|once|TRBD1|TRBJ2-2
CASSDPGQGAHTGELFF
TGTGCCAGCAGTGATCCGGGACAGGGGGCGCATACCGGGGAGCTGTTTTTT
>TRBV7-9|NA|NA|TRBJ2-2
CASSMLGGSTGELFF
TGTGCCAGCAGCATGCTAGGGGGGAGCACCGGGGAGCTGTTTTTT
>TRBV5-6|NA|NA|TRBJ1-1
CASSLLGTEAFF
TGTGCCAGCAGCTTGCTTGGCACTGAAGCTTTCTTT
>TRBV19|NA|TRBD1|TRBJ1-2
CASRTTDRAYGYTF
TGTGCCAGTAGGACTACAGACAGGGCCTATGGCTACACCTTC
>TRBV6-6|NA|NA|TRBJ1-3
CASSLTATGATSGNTIYF
TGTGCCAGCAGTCTAACTGCGACAGGCGCTACCTCTGGAAACACCATATATTTT
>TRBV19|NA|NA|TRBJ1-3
CASRPVSGNTIYF
TGTGCCAGTAGACCCGTCTCTGGAAACACCATATATTTT
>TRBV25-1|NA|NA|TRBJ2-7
CASSGGSYEQYF
TGTGCCAGCAGTGGTGGGTCCTACGAGCAGTACTTC
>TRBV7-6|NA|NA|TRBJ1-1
CASSWGGPRAEAFF
TGTGCCAGCAGCTGGGGGGGGCCCAGAGCTGAAGCTTTCTTT
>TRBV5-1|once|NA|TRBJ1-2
CASSLADGGAYGYTF
TGCGCCAGCAGCTTAGCTGATGGGGGTGCCTATGGCTACACCTTC
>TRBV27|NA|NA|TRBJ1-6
CASSPSGGSYNSPLHF
TGTGCCAGCAGTCCGTCGGGGGGCTCCTATAATTCACCCCTCCACTTT
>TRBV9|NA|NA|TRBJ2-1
CASSPTGTNTYNEQFF
TGTGCCAGCAGCCCGACAGGGACTAATACCTACAATGAGCAGTTCTTC
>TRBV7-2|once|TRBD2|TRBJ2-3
CASSSGIAGGTDTQYF
TGTGCCAGCAGCTCAGGAATAGCGGGAGGCACAGATACGCAGTATTTT